This TCR beta chain comes out of a study of blood T cell repertoires in COVID-19. About the study: Spain, Italy and the United States supplied samples that represented acute and convalescent COVID-19. Sample material is recorded as cDNA or gDNA derived from T cells, B-cell-depleted T cells, or PBMCs.

In the study's own analysis: Counts of nucleated cells, estimated from reference gene primer amplification, were obtained. Generated by immunoSEQ multiplex PCR, the TCRdb table keeps only in-frame clones and is missing some. From that table come the V and J calls and clone size; the DNA was used to work out D and trimming. The sample yields some 66,000 clones, 88% seen once. Sample: peripheral blood. The clonotype comes from a woman aged 55-69 years with acute or convalescent COVID-19.

The CDR3 region is CASSQWRGATDTQYF. The CDR3 coding sequence is TGTGCCAGCAGCCAGTGGCGGGGGGCCACAGATACGCAGTATTTT. This sequence joins TRBV4-2 and TRBJ2-3; 8 bases match TRBD2. Trimming removed 3 bases from V and 2 bases from J; junction bases left unmatched: 4. Germline V gene lookup returns CDR1 LGHNA and CDR2 YNFKEQ. The CDR3 runs to 15 residues.